Listed below are T cell receptor beta chains from one sample, sequenced in a study of blood T cells in healthy people across ages. TCRdb redid the calling of the 5' RACE reads with MiXCR, one entry per CDR3 protein. This table has about 1.1 million distinct CDR3 sequences, more than 30% appearing once. Sequenced sample: blood. The source is a man aged 18 to 29 in good health. The CDR3 runs from the conserved cysteine through the conserved F or W. D genes are given only for firm matches. Rows give clone size only sometimes, using once, few, many, or a class for an expanded clone.

len	d_gene	v_gene	j_gene	abundance	CDR3nt	CDR3aa
16	.	TRBV9	TRBJ2-1	.	TGTGCCAGCAGCGTAGTGGTAGACCCTAGAGTGGATGAGCAGTTCTTC	CASSVVVDPRVDEQFF
15	.	TRBV7-2	TRBJ2-2	.	TGTGCCAGCAGCTTTTCGGGGAAAGGCACCGGGGAGCTGTTTTTT	CASSFSGKGTGELFF
13	TRBD1	TRBV19	TRBJ2-5	.	TGTGCCAGTAGGACAGGGGGACAAGAGACCCAGCACTTC	CASRTGGQETQHF
16	.	TRBV10-3	TRBJ2-3	.	TGTGCCATCAGTGATCCCTTGTACGGGCGACGAGATACGCAGTATTTT	CAISDPLYGRRDTQYF
10	.	TRBV29-1	TRBJ2-1	many	TGCAGCGGAGGGGAGAATGAGCAGTTCTTC	CSGGENEQFF
14	.	TRBV4-3	TRBJ1-6	.	TGCGCCAGCAGCCAAGAATTCCTCAATTCACCCCTCCACTTT	CASSQEFLNSPLHF
17	.	TRBV7-2	TRBJ1-1	few	TGTGCCAGCAGCTTAACCATTACACAGGGAGCCTTTGGAGATGCTTTCTTT	CASSLTITQGAFGDAFF
17	TRBD2	TRBV6-1	TRBJ2-1	many	TGTGCCAGCAGTAAGGCTAGCGGATTTTACTCCTACAATGAGCAGTTCTTC	CASSKASGFYSYNEQFF
15	.	TRBV4-2	TRBJ2-1	.	TGTGCCAGCAGCCAAGAGGCAGTCACCCAAGAGACCCAGTTCTTC	CASSQEAVTQETQFF
11	.	TRBV2	TRBJ2-3	few	TGTGGAGGGGCAGTTACAGATACGCAGTATTTT	CGGAVTDTQYF
15	.	TRBV7-9	TRBJ2-7	few	TGTGCCAGCAGCTTAGGGACAGAGTACTCCTACGAGCAGTACTTC	CASSLGTEYSYEQYF
17	TRBD2	TRBV20-1	TRBJ2-1	.	TGCAGTGCTAACGGACTAGCGGGGGGAAACTCCTACAATGAGCAGTTCTTC	CSANGLAGGNSYNEQFF
14	TRBD1	TRBV20-1	TRBJ2-1	.	TGCAGTGCTTCTGGACAGGGGATACAAGAGACCCAGTTCTTC	CSASGQGIQETQFF
17	.	TRBV6-1	TRBJ2-1	many	TGTGCCAGCAGACACCGCCCGGGGACTTTCACCGAAAATGAGCAGTTCTTC	CASRHRPGTFTENEQFF
13	.	TRBV25-1	TRBJ1-4	.	TGTGCCAGCAGTGAAAGTGGGGAGGAAAAACTGTTTTTT	CASSESGEEKLFF
14	.	TRBV15	TRBJ2-3	few	TGTGCCACCAGCAGAGAACGCATCACAGATACGCAGTATTTT	CATSRERITDTQYF